Sequencing of this TCR beta chain was carried out in a study of Graves' ophthalmopathy and Graves' hyperthyroidism. As the template, RNA transcripts were used to amplify TCR beta CDR3 regions. HTBI-primed RT-PCR formed the first round, and a multiplex PCR formed the second. MiXCR, applied by TCRdb to the multiplex PCR reads, yields one record per CDR3 protein. The repertoire consists of about 500,000 distinct CDR3 sequences, with around 14% occurring once and the leading ten covering more than 8.5%. Germline assignment: CDR1 GTSNPN and CDR2 SVGIG (reference sequence). V was clipped by 3 bases and J by 2 bases, with 10 bases between them. The length of the CDR3 is 13 residues. Clinicians diagnosed using symptoms, serum thyroxine, TRAb, thyroid ultrasound and orbital computed tomography.

The sample taken for sequencing was blood. The chain carries TRBV30 and TRBJ1-2, with D hard to call. The clonotype originates from a woman in her thirties with Graves' ophthalmopathy. The CDR3 region has the DNA TGTGCCTGGAGAGGGAACATGAACTATGGCTACACCTTC. It translates to CAWRGNMNYGYTF.